Sequencing of this T cell receptor (beta chain) was carried out in a study of shared clonotypes between healthy human individuals. Study in general: The cohort comprised a couple of women and a few men. Their ages spanned 18 to 49 years. Three plates were used per donor for CD4 naive, three for CD4 memory, two for CD8 naive and one for CD8 memory. Whole-study results and caveats: All-four-donor shared clonotypes had higher generation probabilities than non-shared clonotypes did. Estimated richness was generally greater in naive than memory subsets.

Profiling relied on immunoSEQ multiplex PCR, and the TCRdb table lists in-frame clones only, not all of them. The data hold roughly 530,000 clones, with 96% observed a single time. The length of the CDR3 is 18 residues. V was clipped by 1 base and J by 0 bases, with 19 bases between them. Germline V lookup: CDR1 SNHLY, CDR2 FYNNEI. Remarks on this clone: Its target is unknown.

This sequence joins TRBV2 and TRBJ2-7, with D possibly TRBD1 on 7 matching bases. The receptor was isolated from a woman in her thirties in good health. The sequencing sample was made of naive CD4+ T cells sorted from blood. Subset indicated: CD45RA+ positively selected. CDR3 DNA: TGTGCCAGCAGTGAAGGACAGGGAGGCCAAAGGGGCTCCTACGAGCAGTACTTC. This sequence encodes CASSEGQGGQRGSYEQYF. Together with reference TRBV2 and TRBJ2-7, the CDR3 gives the full variable domain: EPEVTQTPSHQVTQMGQEVILRCVPISNHLYFYWYRQILGQKVEFLVSFYNNEISEKSEIFDDQFSVERPDGSNFTLKIRSTKLEDSAMYFCASSEGQGGQRGSYEQYFGPGTRLTVT.